The 10 T cell receptor beta chains listed next were all sequenced from one sample in a study of blood T cell repertoires in COVID-19. Profiling relied on immunoSEQ multiplex PCR, and the TCRdb table lists in-frame clones only, not all of them. The table includes around 250,000 clones, about 88% detected once. Material: PBMCs or T cells enriched from blood (not recorded which). Receptors were obtained from a woman between 50 and 59 years old who had been exposed to COVID-19.

This clone came up once. The CDR3 DNA reads TGTGCCAGCTCACCTAGGACAGGGAATTACGAGCAGTACTTC. Its translation is CASSPRTGNYEQYF. The chain has TRBV18 and TRBJ2-7, with 8 bases lining up with TRBD1. Trimming cost V 3 bases and J 4 bases; bases outside gene matches: 5. The CDR3 contains 14 residues. CDR1 and CDR2 from the germline V gene are KGHSH and LQKENI.

The V and J genes are TRBV10-2 and TRBJ1-2; perhaps TRBD1 as D (6 bases). CDR3 size: 13 residues. Germline V gene data show CDR1 as WSHSY and CDR2 as SAAADI. V gave up 2 bases and J gave up 7 bases, with 11 bases separating them. CDR3 DNA sequence: TGCGCCAGCAGTGAGCAGGGGCGGAGTGGCTACACCTTC. It encodes CASSEQGRSGYTF.

This chain connects TRBV19 to TRBJ1-4; D perhaps matches TRBD1 (5 bases). Germline assignment: CDR1 LNHDA and CDR2 SQIVND (reference sequence). The CDR3 extends over 15 amino acids. V lost 6 bases and J 8 bases, leaving 19 bases between the germline ends. The CDR3 reads CASRRKGLGEEKLFF. CDR3 coding DNA: TGTGCCAGTAGACGAAAGGGACTGGGAGAAGAAAAACTGTTTTTT.

Only one count was recorded for this clone. This sequence joins TRBV11-3 and TRBJ2-2, with 7 bases matching TRBD2. Per germline, CDR1 SGHNT and CDR2 YENEEA. This CDR3 has 13 amino acids. V shed 11 bases, J shed 4 bases, and the junction held 7 bases outside the gene matches. The CDR3 spells CALVGRGTGELFF. CDR3 nucleotides: TGTGCCCTAGTGGGGAGGGGCACCGGGGAGCTGTTTTTT.

The rearrangement uses TRBV11-3 and TRBJ2-1, with 13 bases aligning to TRBD2. The ends lost 0 bases at V and 9 bases at J; junction bases unmatched: 5. Per the germline V gene, CDR1 is SGHNT and CDR2 is YENEEA. The CDR3 extends over 16 amino acids. In nucleotides, the CDR3 is TGTGCCAGCAGCTTAGAACTAGCGGGGGGGAACGGTGAGCAGTTCTTC. Its translation is CASSLELAGGNGEQFF.

This clone was detected once. The chain links TRBV7-2 to TRBJ1-2; possible D gene TRBD1, 5 bases. The CDR3 loop spans 15 amino acids. With 4 bases removed from V and 0 bases from J, the gap between germline ends came to 12 bases. Looked up from germline, CDR1 is SGHTA and CDR2 is FQGNSA. The CDR3 bases are TGTGCCAGCAGCTCAGATGGGGCCCCTAACTATGGCTACACCTTC. This translates into CASSSDGAPNYGYTF.

The chain uses TRBV12-3 or TRBV12-4 and TRBJ1-1, with a tentative D call TRBD1 (6 bases). Trimming removed 4 bases from V and 11 bases from J, with 14 bases in between. This CDR3 has 12 amino acids. Written as DNA, the CDR3 is TGTGCCAGCAGTTCCCTACAGGGTACGGCTTTCTTT. Translation gives CASSSLQGTAFF.

This clone was seen many times. The chain carries TRBV3-1 (or the pseudogene TRBV3-2) and TRBJ2-3; perhaps TRBD2 as D (6 bases). The CDR3 sequence is 16 residues long. Between the trimmed V and J ends, which lost 3 bases and 6 bases, there was a span of 19 bases. The germline gives CDR1 LGHDT, CDR2 YNNKEL (reference sequence). The CDR3 sequence is CASSHGGSARRDTQYF. The CDR3 coding sequence is TGTGCCAGCAGCCACGGGGGTTCTGCGCGGCGGGATACGCAGTATTTT.

The chain uses TRBV19 and TRBJ1-4, with D possibly matching TRBD1 (5 bases). Trimming took 4 bases from V and 4 from J, leaving 10 bases between them. CDR1 and CDR2 (germline): LNHDA, SQIVND (reference sequence). CDR3 length: 14 amino acids. Here the CDR3 reads CASSTGRVNEKLFF. The CDR3 nucleotides read TGTGCCAGTAGTACAGGGAGGGTTAATGAAAAACTGTTTTTT.

V and J are TRBV29-1 and TRBJ1-1; tentatively, D is TRBD1 (6 bases). Germline-derived CDR1 and CDR2 are SQVTM and ANQGSEA. V was cut by 7 bases and J by 0 bases, with 12 bases left in between. CDR3 length equals 13 residues. DNA for the CDR3: TGCAGCGCATGGACAGCCCTGAACACTGAAGCTTTCTTT. Protein product: CSAWTALNTEAFF.